This T cell receptor beta chain was identified during a study of long-term antiretroviral therapy in people with HIV. This clone has a handful of counts. Its antigen is undetermined. This CDR3 has 20 amino acids. CDR1 is PRHDT and CDR2 is FYEKMQ in the germline V gene (reference sequence). V was cut by 1 base and J by 5 bases, with 26 bases left in between. Study results and limitations: Subsequent to ART, diversity was augmented yet persisted below that of transplant donor controls.

Running of the v3.0 immunoSEQ assay took place at survey level. Per-sample TRB depth target: roughly 35,000-55,000 T-cell genomes. This table comes from immunoSEQ multiplex PCR, and its TCRdb copy is limited to in-frame clones, with some not included. The data show 7,000 or so clones, roughly 70% seen once. Source: unsorted PBMCs, taken 0.2 years after starting antiretroviral therapy. The V gene is TRBV13, the J gene TRBJ2-2, with D possibly matching TRBD2 (6 bases). This receptor was identified in a man aged 35 to 55 with HIV. CDR3 residues: CASSLEKGRGSATRTGELFF. CDR3 DNA: TGTGCCAGCAGCTTAGAAAAGGGGCGGGGCTCGGCTACGAGGACCGGGGAGCTGTTTTTT. Using reference TRBV13 and TRBJ2-2 for the parts outside the CDR3, the full variable domain is AAGVIQSPRHLIKEKRETATLKCYPIPRHDTVYWYQQGPGQDPQFLISFYEKMQSDKGSIPDRFSAQQFSDYHSELNMSSLELGDSALYFCASSLEKGRGSATRTGELFFGEGSRLTVL.